These T cell receptor beta chains were read from a single sample in a study of T cells in Graves' hyperthyroidism and ophthalmopathy. Via MiXCR, TCRdb re-called the multiplex PCR reads, giving one row per CDR3 protein. There are about 720,000 distinct CDR3 sequences in the sample; 18% occur only once, and approximately 15% lies in the top ten. Sequencing was performed on blood. These receptor sequences come from a woman in her 50s with Graves' hyperthyroidism that later progressed to Graves' ophthalmopathy. CDR3s include the opening cysteine and the closing phenylalanine or tryptophan. Each record gives: J gene, V gene, D gene, clone size, CDR3 protein. A D gene is named only where the DNA matches it firmly. The size of a clone is reported for some rows only, either as once, few or many, or as a class for expanded clones.

TRBJ2-3 TRBV19 - few CASHDRFTDTQYF
TRBJ2-3 TRBV27 TRBD2 many CASSFQRGHTDTQYF
TRBJ1-1 TRBV14 TRBD1 - CASSLTRTGNTEAFF
TRBJ2-7 TRBV5-1 TRBD2 - CASSWGGSGEQYF
TRBJ2-7 TRBV6-1 - many CASRAQGVVYEQYF
TRBJ2-6 TRBV30 TRBD1 - CAFTGTGVAGANVLTF
TRBJ1-2 TRBV10-2 TRBD1 - CASSETYGTGGGYTF
TRBJ2-3 TRBV7-3 - many CASSLIRAGTDTQYF
TRBJ1-1 TRBV12-3/TRBV12-4 - many CASSHEQNTEAFF
TRBJ2-1 TRBV2 - many CASLRGILYNEQFF
TRBJ1-2 TRBV29-1 - few CSVIRAGNYGYTF
TRBJ1-5 TRBV7-6 - - CASSLGSGGSNQPQHF
TRBJ1-2 TRBV7-9 - - CASSARDTSGYTF
TRBJ1-6 TRBV6-1 - few CASLRTISSYNSPLHF
TRBJ1-2 TRBV20-1 - many CSARERAGYTF
TRBJ2-2 TRBV10-2 - few CAVTPGQGLTGELFF
TRBJ2-1 TRBV7-2 TRBD2 - CASSLDPLAGVNEQFF
TRBJ2-5 TRBV12-5 - many CASGQQGYYTETQYF
TRBJ2-2 TRBV12-3/TRBV12-4 TRBD1 many CASSKSQGPGELFF
TRBJ1-1 TRBV7-7 - few CASSKIELNTEAFF
TRBJ2-5 TRBV5-4 - - CASSFPGWETQYF
TRBJ1-1 TRBV2 - many CASSPLQVNTEAFF
TRBJ2-7 TRBV7-2 TRBD2 many CASNPSGGLVEQYF
TRBJ1-2 TRBV7-8 - many CASSLAQQTNYGYTF
TRBJ1-1 TRBV11-2 - many CASSLKAGAGEAFF
TRBJ2-1 TRBV12-3/TRBV12-4 TRBD2 many CASSLRRGRFDNEQFF
TRBJ1-1 TRBV5-1 - few CASSYGLSVGTEAFF
TRBJ2-7 TRBV18 TRBD1 few CASSPPGQGGYEQYF
TRBJ1-1 TRBV11-2 TRBD1 many CASSFDRGTEAFF
TRBJ1-2 TRBV7-9 TRBD1 few CASSRSGDRGHGYTF
TRBJ1-1 TRBV6-5 - many CASSYSVNTEAFF
TRBJ2-5 TRBV5-1 TRBD2 - CASSSQFSGGVQETQYF
TRBJ2-3 TRBV6-1 - - CASSEIPSTDTQYF
TRBJ1-2 TRBV9 TRBD1 - CASSVAGTGGVNYGYTF
TRBJ1-5 TRBV29-1 - - CSVVFSWGNQPQHF
TRBJ2-5 TRBV5-1 TRBD1 - CASSLQQGSVETQYF
TRBJ2-2 TRBV20-1 TRBD1 - CSANSGTGVLAGELFF
TRBJ2-3 TRBV5-5 - few CASSFHTPPTDTQYF
TRBJ2-2 TRBV6-5 TRBD1 few CASSYPSPDRGSTGELFF
TRBJ2-2 TRBV12-3/TRBV12-4 - - CASRWGSGGTGELFF
TRBJ2-2 TRBV2 TRBD2 many CASSTLAGGPNTGELFF
TRBJ2-2 TRBV18 TRBD1 - CASSPREDRGSTGELFF
TRBJ2-2 TRBV3-1 - - CASSYTGTNTGELFF
TRBJ1-5 TRBV12-3/TRBV12-4 - few CASRILNQPQHF
TRBJ2-1 TRBV11-2 - many CASSLGRSVNEQFF